These 23 T cell receptor beta chains were sequenced from one sample in a study of Ad26.COV2.S vaccination and SARS-CoV-2 variants. Treatment noted: around 19 received Ad26.COV2.S at low or high dose, single or two shots; about 5 received placebo; per-sample allocation not given. Sampling occurred on day 63 after the first vaccine or placebo injection. Some clones are missing from TCRdb's copy, which holds only in-frame ones; the method was immunoSEQ multiplex PCR. The data hold around 450,000 clones, with roughly nine tenths observed a single time. The sequenced sample was peripheral blood, obtained in a trial of Ad26.COV2.S vaccine versus placebo. All receptors come from a person between 18 and 59 years old who received the Ad26.COV2.S COVID-19 vaccine or a placebo.

The chain joins TRBV19 to TRBJ2-2; 12 nucleotides align to TRBD2. CDR3 length equals 15 residues. The trim removed 5 bases at V and 6 bases at J, leaving 4 bases unmatched. Germline CDR1 and CDR2: LNHDA and SQIVND (reference sequence). CDR3 nucleotide sequence: TGTGCCAGTAGTCCTAGCGGGGGGGCCCCCGGGGAGCTGTTTTTT. Protein product: CASSPSGGAPGELFF.

The chain uses TRBV18 and TRBJ2-5; tentatively, D is TRBD1 (6 bases). V dropped 5 bases and J dropped 2 bases, with 12 bases sitting between them. Germline V gene sequence: CDR1 KGHSH, CDR2 LQKENI. This CDR3 region has 14 residues. The CDR3 reads CASSATGIQETQYF. The CDR3 DNA sequence: TGTGCCAGCTCAGCGACAGGAATACAAGAGACCCAGTACTTC.

J is TRBJ1-5 and V is TRBV19; no reliable D call. This CDR3 contains 14 residues. Germline assignment: CDR1 LNHDA and CDR2 SQIVND (reference sequence). Trimming left V 5 bases short and J 2 bases short, with 10 bases between. CDR3 loop: CASSQAVGNQPQHF. The CDR3 nucleotides read TGTGCCAGTAGTCAAGCAGTGGGCAATCAGCCCCAGCATTTT. The complete variable domain, with remaining parts taken from reference TRBV19 and TRBJ1-5, reads DGGITQSPKYLFRKEGQNVTLSCEQNLNHDAMYWYRQDPGQGLRLIYYSQIVNDFQKGDIAEGYSVSREKKESFPLTVTSAQKNPTAFYLCASSQAVGNQPQHFGDGTRLSIL.

The CDR3, as DNA: TGTGCCAGCAGCTCCTTTGTCCAGGGGGTAACTAATGAAAAACTGTTTTTT. As protein: CASSSFVQGVTNEKLFF. V usage is TRBV5-6 and J usage is TRBJ1-4, with 7 bases identical to TRBD1. This CDR3 has 17 residues. Germline loops: CDR1 SGHDT, CDR2 YYEEEE. J was trimmed by 1 base and V by 3 bases; bases with no gene match: 9.

The chain employs TRBV5-6 and TRBJ2-3; the D is unclear. CDR1 and CDR2 (germline): SGHDT, YYEEEE. V dropped 4 bases and J dropped 2 bases, with 8 bases sitting between them. CDR3 length equals 13 residues. The chain's CDR3 is CASSLTDTDTQYF. In nucleotides, the CDR3 is TGTGCCAGCAGCCTCACAGACACAGATACGCAGTATTTT.

The chain has TRBV5-8 and TRBJ1-2; D unclear. The length of the CDR3 is 17 residues. Trimming removed 2 bases from V and 1 base from J, with 18 bases in between. Per germline, CDR1 SGHTS and CDR2 YDEGEE. CDR3 bases: TGTGCCAGCAGCTTTCCCTCCCGGGTCCCCTATAACTATGGCTACACCTTC. This gives the protein CASSFPSRVPYNYGYTF.

The chain is built from TRBV4-1 and TRBJ1-3; D possibly corresponds to TRBD1 (6 bases). The V gene lost 4 bases and the J gene lost 3 bases, with 10 bases spanning the gap. CDR3 length: 14 residues. Germline V gene lookup returns CDR1 MGHRA and CDR2 YSYEKL. DNA of the CDR3: TGCGCCAGCAGCCTAGGGGGTAGTGGAAACACCATATATTTT. Protein sequence: CASSLGGSGNTIYF.

In its sample, this clone was seen once. The sample contains more than one DNA sequence encoding this CDR3. The CDR3 sequence is CASSLDGGDQPQHF. The DNA for the CDR3 is TGTGCCAGCAGCTTAGATGGGGGTGATCAGCCCCAGCATTTT. This sequence joins TRBV11-2 and TRBJ1-5, with D possibly TRBD1 on 5 matching bases. Per germline, CDR1 SGHAT and CDR2 FQNNGV. V was trimmed by 0 bases and J by 5 bases, leaving 8 bases between them. This CDR3 spans 14 amino acids. The complete variable domain, with remaining parts taken from reference TRBV11-2 and TRBJ1-5, reads EAGVAQSPRYKIIEKRQSVAFWCNPISGHATLYWYQQILGQGPKLLIQFQNNGVVDDSQLPKDRFSAERLKGVDSTLKIQPAKLEDSAVYLCASSLDGGDQPQHFGDGTRLSIL.

Only one count was recorded for this clone. The rearrangement joins TRBV6-5 to TRBJ2-7, with TRBD2 matching over 9 bases. CDR1 and CDR2 from the germline V gene are MNHEY and SVGAGI. V shed 7 bases, J shed 2 bases, and the junction held 9 bases outside the gene matches. The CDR3 length is 15 residues. The CDR3 is CASINRRGGAYEQYF. The DNA of the CDR3 is TGTGCCAGCATAAACCGGCGGGGGGGAGCCTACGAGCAGTACTTC.

This rearrangement joins TRBV7-2 to TRBJ2-4; 9 nucleotides line up with TRBD2. V dropped 6 bases and J dropped 9; count of bases not matched to a gene: 6. Germline assignment: CDR1 SGHTA and CDR2 FQGNSA. This CDR3 comprises 13 residues. This CDR3 is CASRPSGGTIQYF. CDR3 coding DNA: TGTGCCAGCAGGCCGAGCGGGGGGACCATTCAGTACTTC.

This clone came up once. The genes are TRBV4-1 and TRBJ2-7; tentatively, D is TRBD2 (5 bases). The CDR3 sequence is 14 residues long. V lost 5 bases, J lost 3 bases, and 14 bases lay in between. Looked up from germline, CDR1 is MGHRA and CDR2 is YSYEKL. Here the CDR3 reads CASSEGPHVYEQYF. The CDR3 DNA sequence: TGCGCCAGCAGCGAGGGTCCACATGTCTACGAGCAGTACTTC.

V usage is TRBV4-1 and J usage is TRBJ1-6; D may be TRBD1 (6 bases). Germline V CDR1 and CDR2: MGHRA, YSYEKL. V was cut by 0 bases and J by 7 bases, with 13 bases left in between. This CDR3 has 16 residues. The CDR3 reads CASSQEQGALNSPLHF. DNA of the CDR3: TGCGCCAGCAGCCAAGAACAGGGAGCTCTGAATTCACCCCTCCACTTT.

This clone was detected a few times. J is TRBJ1-1 and V is TRBV27; D perhaps matches TRBD1 (6 bases). This CDR3 spans 14 amino acids. V was clipped by 1 base and J by 5 bases, with 11 bases between them. The germline gives CDR1 MNHEY, CDR2 SMNVEV (reference sequence). The CDR3 sequence: CASSLYRTETEAFF. Written as DNA, the CDR3 is TGTGCCAGCAGTTTATATCGGACAGAGACTGAAGCTTTCTTT.

In nucleotides, the CDR3 is TGTGCCAGCAGCGCCGAGGAGACCCAGTACTTC. Protein product: CASSAEETQYF. V usage is TRBV5-4 and J usage is TRBJ2-5; D is ambiguous. Between the trimmed V and J ends, which lost 4 bases and 5 bases, there was a span of 6 bases. The CDR3 is 11 amino acids. Germline values: CDR1 SGHNT, CDR2 YYREEE (reference sequence).

In the case of this clone: The sample contains more than one DNA sequence encoding this CDR3. V usage is TRBV3-1 (or the pseudogene TRBV3-2) and J usage is TRBJ1-2, with D possibly TRBD1 on 6 matching bases. V was trimmed by 2 bases and J by 4 bases, leaving 11 bases between them. The CDR3 extends over 14 amino acids. Germline V gene data show CDR1 as LGHDT and CDR2 as YNNKEL (reference sequence). CDR3 nucleotide sequence: TGTGCCAGCAGCCAATCCGACAGGTCCTATGGCTACACCTTC. Translating it yields CASSQSDRSYGYTF.

The chain has TRBV3-1 (or the pseudogene TRBV3-2) and TRBJ1-3, with 7 bases that match TRBD1. The trim removed 6 bases at V and 3 bases at J, leaving 14 bases unmatched. The CDR3 is 17 amino acids. Per germline, CDR1 LGHDT and CDR2 YNNKEL (reference sequence). For the CDR3, the DNA is TGTGCCAGCAGTCTTGTGCCCCAGGGGGGCATTGGAAACACCATATATTTT. This encodes CASSLVPQGGIGNTIYF.

This clone has only one observation. The rearrangement joins TRBV4-1 to TRBJ1-1; D unresolved. Trimming took 3 bases from V and 0 from J, leaving 5 bases between them. The CDR3 is 13 residues long. Per the germline V gene, CDR1 is MGHRA and CDR2 is YSYEKL. CDR3 in DNA: TGCGCCAGCAGCCAGCAGGTGAACACTGAAGCTTTCTTT. Its protein product is CASSQQVNTEAFF.

V and J are TRBV14 and TRBJ1-2; TRBD1 is a possible D gene (5 bases). The germline CDR1 and CDR2 sequences are SGHDN and FVKESK. Deletions cut 0 bases from V and 2 bases from J, with 13 bases between. The CDR3 runs 16 residues. The CDR3 loop is CASSQELRQQNYGYTF. For the CDR3, the DNA is TGTGCCAGCAGCCAAGAACTCCGACAGCAGAACTATGGCTACACCTTC.

The CDR3 coding sequence is TGTGCCAGCAGCTTAGTAAGAGGGTACTTAGAAGCTTTCTTT. Translating it yields CASSLVRGYLEAFF. This chain joins TRBV7-2 and TRBJ1-1; D is ambiguous. V lost 1 base and J 8 bases, leaving 14 bases between the germline ends. The CDR3 runs 14 residues. CDR1 and CDR2 (germline): SGHTA, FQGNSA.

The chain joins TRBV12-3 or TRBV12-4 to TRBJ1-2; weak D call: TRBD1 (5 bases). This CDR3 spans 13 amino acids. V lost 6 bases and J 0 bases, leaving 8 bases between the germline ends. The DNA for the CDR3 is TGTGCCAGCAGCAGGGACGCTAACTATGGCTACACCTTC. This encodes CASSRDANYGYTF.

The gene calls are TRBV9 and TRBJ2-1, with D perhaps TRBD2 (6 bases). This CDR3 contains 13 residues. Trimming cost V 3 bases and J 7 bases, with 11 bases left between them. CDR1 is SGDLS, CDR2 YYNGEE, per germline. Written as DNA, the CDR3 is TGTGCCAGCAGCGCGGGACTCCAAAATGAGCAGTTCTTC. It codes for CASSAGLQNEQFF. Supplemented by reference TRBV9 and TRBJ2-1, the full variable domain reads DSGVTQTPKHLITATGQRVTLRCSPRSGDLSVYWYQQSLDQGLQFLIQYYNGEERAKGNILERFSAQQFPDLHSELNLSSLELGDSALYFCASSAGLQNEQFFGPGTRLTVL.

The V gene is TRBV2, the J gene TRBJ1-5; maybe TRBD1 (6 bases). Per the germline V gene, CDR1 is SNHLY and CDR2 is FYNNEI. The CDR3 has 14 amino acids. Trimming took off 7 bases at V and 2 bases at J, with 12 bases between the two ends. The CDR3 coding sequence is TGTGCCAGCACACAGGGTGGAGGCAATCAGCCCCAGCATTTT. Translation gives CASTQGGGNQPQHF.

This chain connects TRBV7-6 to TRBJ1-6; no clear D gene. Germline V gene lookup returns CDR1 SGHVS and CDR2 FNYEAQ. CDR3 length equals 16 residues. Trimming took 1 base from V and 7 from J, leaving 14 bases between them. CDR3 in amino acids: CASSLGHGRLNSPLHF. The DNA for the CDR3 is TGTGCCAGCAGCTTAGGTCACGGCCGCCTAAATTCACCCCTCCACTTT.